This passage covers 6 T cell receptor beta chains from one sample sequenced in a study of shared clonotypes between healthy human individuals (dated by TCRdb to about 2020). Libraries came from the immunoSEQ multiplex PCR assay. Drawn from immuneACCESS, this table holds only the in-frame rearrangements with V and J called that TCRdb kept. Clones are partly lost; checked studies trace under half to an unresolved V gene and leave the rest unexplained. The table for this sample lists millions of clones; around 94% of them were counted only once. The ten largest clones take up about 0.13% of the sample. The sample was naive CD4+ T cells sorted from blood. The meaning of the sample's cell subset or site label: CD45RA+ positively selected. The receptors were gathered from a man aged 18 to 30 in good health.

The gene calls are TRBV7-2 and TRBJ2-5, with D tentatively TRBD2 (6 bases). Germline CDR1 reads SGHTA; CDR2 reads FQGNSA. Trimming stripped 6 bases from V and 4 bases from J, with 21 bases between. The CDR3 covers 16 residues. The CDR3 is CASRARSSGQGETQYF. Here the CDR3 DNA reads TGTGCCAGCAGAGCAAGGAGTAGCGGCCAAGGAGAGACCCAGTACTTC.

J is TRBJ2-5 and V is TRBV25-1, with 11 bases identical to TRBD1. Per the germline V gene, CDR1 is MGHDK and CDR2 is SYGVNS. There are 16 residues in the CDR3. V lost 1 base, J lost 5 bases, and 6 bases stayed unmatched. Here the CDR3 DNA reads TGTGCCAGCAGTGAATGGACAGGGGGCCGTATGGAGACCCAGTACTTC. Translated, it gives CASSEWTGGRMETQYF.

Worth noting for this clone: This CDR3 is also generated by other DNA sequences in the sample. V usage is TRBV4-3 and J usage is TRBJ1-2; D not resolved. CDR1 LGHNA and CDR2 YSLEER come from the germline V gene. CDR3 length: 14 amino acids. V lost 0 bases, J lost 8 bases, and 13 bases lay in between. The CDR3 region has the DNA TGCGCCAGCAGCCAAGATCGAGGCGGAAGAGGCTACACCTTC. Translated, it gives CASSQDRGGRGYTF.

The CDR3 region is CASSPIRVKILGPDTQYF. CDR3 bases: TGTGCCAGCTCACCGATCCGGGTTAAAATCTTGGGTCCAGATACGCAGTATTTT. The chain recombines TRBV18 with TRBJ2-3; D unresolved. Trimming took 3 bases from V and 4 from J, leaving 23 bases between them. Germline CDR1 reads KGHSH; CDR2 reads LQKENI. CDR3 length: 18 residues.

Here the CDR3 reads CASSITGGSSYEQYF. The CDR3, as DNA: TGTGCCAGCAGCATAACAGGGGGGAGCTCCTACGAGCAGTACTTC. The chain carries TRBV9 and TRBJ2-7, with 8 nucleotides matching TRBD1. Germline CDR1 SGDLS, CDR2 YYNGEE. Losses at the gene ends were 4 bases for V and 0 bases for J; bases not matched to a gene: 6. CDR3 length: 15 residues. The whole variable domain, remainder taken from reference TRBV9 and TRBJ2-7, is DSGVTQTPKHLITATGQRVTLRCSPRSGDLSVYWYQQSLDQGLQFLIQYYNGEERAKGNILERFSAQQFPDLHSELNLSSLELGDSALYFCASSITGGSSYEQYFGPGTRLTVT.

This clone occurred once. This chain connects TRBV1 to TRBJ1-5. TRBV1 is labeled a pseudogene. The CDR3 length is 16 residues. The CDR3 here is CTSSPRDFGGNQPQHF. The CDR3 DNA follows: TGCACCAGCAGCCCCCGGGACTTTGGGGGCAATCAGCCCCAGCATTTT.